A selection of T cell receptor beta chains follows, all from one sample in a study of a mutant IDH1 vaccine in newly diagnosed glioma. TCRdb's copy holds only in-frame clones and misses some; the assay was immunoSEQ multiplex PCR. The table has under 60,000 clones, roughly four fifths seen once; the top ten hold 12%. No antigen has been identified for these receptors. The input for sequencing was PBMCs, taken from a glioma patient whose treatment included an IDH1 peptide vaccine. The receptors stem from a man between 40 and 49 years old with glioma. Each CDR3 is given with its conserved first and last residue.

>TRBV10-3
CAISDRANVLNTEAFF
>TRBV19
CASKPLLGTEAFF
>TRBV19
CASSILPPVNTEAFF
>TRBV6-5
CASSYGGALNSPLHF
>TRBV5-1
CASSTGDGVQNSPLHF
>TRBV29-1
CSVDLGGGRVEAFF
>TRBV29-1
CSDGIGTELSVGCVTQYF
>TRBV6-5
CASSYRNTEAFF
>TRBV4-1
CASSQVTGSNQPQHF
>TRBV9
CASSVGTGRDEQFF
>TRBV5-1
CASSTGANSPLHF
>TRBV15
CATSEDREQPQHF
>TRBV7-6
CASSSSGSGEQFF
>TRBV9
CASSALWGYTF
>TRBV11-2
CASSLGPFSYEQYF
>TRBV19
CASSTNDYEQYF
>TRBV6-6
CASSGTGPERDTQYF
>TRBV19
CASSPHEAGGNGYTF
>TRBV19
CASNRSPQYTEAFF
>TRBV30
CAWSTRAIEAFF
>TRBV18
CASSPGTGKMGQETQYF
>TRBV7-2
CASSLGPRGLYNEQFF
>TRBV6-5
CASSPGRYTYNEQFF
>TRBV6-1
CASSERLAGGQYEQYF
>TRBV6-6
CASTAAYQPQHF
>TRBV9
CASSPRDRYNFSGWYGYTF
>TRBV18
CASSPTWDIDYGYTF
>TRBV6-1
CASSTLANYEQYF
>TRBV5-1
CASSVNLGLANEQFF
>TRBV5-5
CASSVPEGYGYEQYF
>TRBV5-1
CASTPRPSTDTQYF
>TRBV5-4
CASSLAAGEPYNEQFF